This T cell receptor beta chain was observed in a study of T cells in Graves' hyperthyroidism and ophthalmopathy. Whole-study findings and limits: Researchers report that a 13 V-J model separated ophthalmopathy from stable hyperthyroidism. Ophthalmopathy was predicted by the model a median of approximately 6.6 months ahead of onset.

Patients having uncontrolled infection, another autoimmune disease, pregnancy or lactation were not included. PBMCs stemmed from less than 13 ml fresh peripheral blood. This clonotype came up many times. Its antigen is not known. V lost 1 base and J lost 4; bases outside the gene matches: 0. The CDR3 length is 13 residues. Germline V gene lookup returns CDR1 SEHNR and CDR2 FQNEAQ (reference sequence). RNA transcripts served as the template for amplifying TCR beta CDR3 regions. The TCR CDR3 was amplified in a first-round RT-PCR using the HTBI primer set. TCRdb ran MiXCR on the multiplex PCR reads and lists one entry per CDR3 protein. The sample shows 40,000 to 65,000 distinct CDR3 sequences, less than 60% of them seen only once.

Source material: blood. This chain connects TRBV7-9 to TRBJ1-2; 7 bases are shared with TRBD1. The source is a woman between 50 and 59 years old with Graves' ophthalmopathy. As DNA, the CDR3 is TGTGCCAGCAGCTTAGGACAGGGCTATGGCTACACCTTC. Protein product: CASSLGQGYGYTF. Filled out from reference TRBV7-9 and TRBJ1-2, the complete variable domain reads DTGVSQNPRHKITKRGQNVTFRCDPISEHNRLYWYRQTLGQGPEFLTYFQNEAQLEKSRLLSDRFSAERPKGSFSTLEIQRTEQGDSAMYLCASSLGQGYGYTFGSGTRLTVV.